Sequencing of this TCR beta chain was carried out in a study of T cells in pancreatic ductal adenocarcinoma. Study conclusions and caveats: Mean clonality was around 0.11 in tumors and about 0.07 in blood, not significantly different. The resected pancreatic cancer cohort was biased toward the minority with early-stage disease. Blood had more productive templates and roughly 8-fold more unique clonotypes than tumor.

V was shortened by 0 bases and J by 10 bases, with 17 bases between the two germline ends. The CDR3 loop spans 15 amino acids. In germline, CDR1 is SGHRS, CDR2 YFSETQ. Surgery without prior neoadjuvant therapy was the treatment of the selected pancreatic ductal adenocarcinoma patients. In regard to this clone: Its cognate antigen is unknown.

Sequenced by immunoSEQ multiplex PCR; TCRdb stores in-frame clones only, minus some. The data hold approximately 9,000 clones, with 85% to 90% observed a single time. This TCR came from a human donor with pancreatic ductal adenocarcinoma. Material for sequencing was PBMCs. The V call is TRBV5-1, the J call TRBJ2-1; D is unresolved. The CDR3 nucleotides are TGCGCCAGCAGCTTGGAGGCTCATCCTACAGAAGAGCAGTTCTTC. Its protein product is CASSLEAHPTEEQFF.